This T cell receptor beta chain stems from a study of cytomegalovirus exposure and HLA in healthy donors. Researchers ran the PCR with 60 Vbeta and 13 Jbeta primers. Original methodology: In a later analysis, roughly 86 million unique TCR beta chains included roughly 11 million shared by two or more donors. Measured with immunoSEQ multiplex PCR; TCRdb has only the in-frame clones, and not every one. That table furnishes V, J and clone size, whereas the DNA furnished D and trimming. The data show 150,000 to 200,000 clones, around 85% seen once. A remark on this clone: Its antigen is as yet unknown.

This CDR3 contains 13 residues. Per the germline V gene, CDR1 is SNHLY and CDR2 is FYNNEI. Study-wide findings and caveats: The study had only CMV serostatus as immune exposure information. HLA restriction was apparent for most CMV-associated TCR beta chains in a later analysis.

The sample was PBMCs. The V and J genes are TRBV2 and TRBJ2-5; maybe TRBD2 (5 bases). The better agreement between TRBJ2-7 and the DNA end casts doubt on the J call. This TCR was sampled from a man in his late teens or twenties in good health and CMV-seronegative. Here the CDR3 DNA reads TGTGCCAGCTGCGGGCCCGACTCCTACGAGCAGTACTTC. It is translated as CASCGPDSYEQYF.